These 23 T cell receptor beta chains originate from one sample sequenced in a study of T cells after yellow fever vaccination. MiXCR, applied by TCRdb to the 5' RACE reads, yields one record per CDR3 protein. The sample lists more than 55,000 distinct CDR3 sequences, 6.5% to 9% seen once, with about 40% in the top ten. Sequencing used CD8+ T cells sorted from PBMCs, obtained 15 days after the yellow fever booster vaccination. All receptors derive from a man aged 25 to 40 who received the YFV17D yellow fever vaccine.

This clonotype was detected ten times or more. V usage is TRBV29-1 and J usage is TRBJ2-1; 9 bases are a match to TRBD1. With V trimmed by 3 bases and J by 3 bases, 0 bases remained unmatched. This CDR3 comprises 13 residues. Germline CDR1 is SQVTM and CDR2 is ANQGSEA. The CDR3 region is CSVETGGYNEQFF. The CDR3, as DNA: TGCAGCGTTGAGACAGGGGGCTACAATGAGCAGTTCTTC.

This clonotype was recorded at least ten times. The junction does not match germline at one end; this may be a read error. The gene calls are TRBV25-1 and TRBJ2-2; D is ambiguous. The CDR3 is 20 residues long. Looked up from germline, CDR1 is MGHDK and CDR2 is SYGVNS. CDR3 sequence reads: CASGDARADRQRPNTGELFF. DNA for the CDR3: TGTGCCAGCGGTGATGCTAGGGCCGACCGACAACGACCGAACACCGGGGAGCTGTTTTTT.

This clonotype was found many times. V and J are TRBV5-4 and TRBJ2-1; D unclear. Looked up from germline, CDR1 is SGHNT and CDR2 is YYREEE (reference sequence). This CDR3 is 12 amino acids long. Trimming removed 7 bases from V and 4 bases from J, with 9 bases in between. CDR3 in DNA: TGTGCCAGCGAGACGGAGTACAATGAGCAGTTCTTC. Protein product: CASETEYNEQFF. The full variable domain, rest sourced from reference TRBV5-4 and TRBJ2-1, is ETGVTQSPTHLIKTRGQQVTLRCSSQSGHNTVSWYQQALGQGPQFIFQYYREEENGRGNFPPRFSGLQFPNYSSELNVNALELDDSALYLCASETEYNEQFFGPGTRLTVL.

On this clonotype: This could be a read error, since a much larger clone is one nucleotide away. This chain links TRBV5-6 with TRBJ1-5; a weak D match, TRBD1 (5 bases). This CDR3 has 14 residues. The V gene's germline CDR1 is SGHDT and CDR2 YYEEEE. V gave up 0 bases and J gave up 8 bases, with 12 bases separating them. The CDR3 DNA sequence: TGTGCCAGCAGCTTGGGAGGGGCCGATGAGCCCCAGCATTTT. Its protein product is CASSLGGADEPQHF.

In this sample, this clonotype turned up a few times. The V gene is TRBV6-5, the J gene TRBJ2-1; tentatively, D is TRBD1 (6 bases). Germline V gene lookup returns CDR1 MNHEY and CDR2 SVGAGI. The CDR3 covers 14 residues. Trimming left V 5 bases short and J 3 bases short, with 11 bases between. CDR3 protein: CASSRQESYNEQFF. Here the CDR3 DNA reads TGTGCCAGCAGTCGACAGGAGAGCTACAATGAGCAGTTCTTC.

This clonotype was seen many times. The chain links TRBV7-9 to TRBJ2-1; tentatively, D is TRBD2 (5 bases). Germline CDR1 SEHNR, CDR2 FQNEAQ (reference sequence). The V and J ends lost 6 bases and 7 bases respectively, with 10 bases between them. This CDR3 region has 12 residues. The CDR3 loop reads CASRLGLNEQFF. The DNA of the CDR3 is TGTGCCAGCAGACTAGGACTTAATGAGCAGTTCTTC.

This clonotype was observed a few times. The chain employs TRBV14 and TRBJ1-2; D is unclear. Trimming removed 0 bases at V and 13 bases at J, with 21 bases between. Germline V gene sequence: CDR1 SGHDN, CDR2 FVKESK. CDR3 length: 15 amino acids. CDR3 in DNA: TGTGCCAGCAGCCAAGATTGGGCAGTACAAACAAGGCCCACCTTC. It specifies CASSQDWAVQTRPTF.

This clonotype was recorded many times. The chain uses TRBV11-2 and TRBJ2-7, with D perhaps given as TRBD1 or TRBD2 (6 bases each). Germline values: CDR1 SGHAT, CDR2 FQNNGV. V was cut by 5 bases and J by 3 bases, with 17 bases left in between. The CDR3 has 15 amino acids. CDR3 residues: CASSAGGGWGYEQYF. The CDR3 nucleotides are TGTGCCAGCAGCGCCGGAGGGGGATGGGGCTACGAGCAGTACTTC.

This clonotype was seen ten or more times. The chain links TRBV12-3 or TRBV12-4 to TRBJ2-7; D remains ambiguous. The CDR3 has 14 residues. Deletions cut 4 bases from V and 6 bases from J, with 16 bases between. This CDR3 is CASSSFGSQSEQYF. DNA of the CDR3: TGTGCCAGCAGTTCCTTCGGTAGTCAGAGCGAGCAGTACTTC.

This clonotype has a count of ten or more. The CDR3 here is CASSGDSLNQPQHF. CDR3 DNA sequence: TGTGCCAGCAGTGGGGACAGCCTCAATCAGCCCCAGCATTTT. The chain is built from TRBV25-1 and TRBJ1-5, with 7 bases fitting TRBD1. This CDR3 is built from 14 residues. Germline CDR1 and CDR2: MGHDK and SYGVNS. V was clipped by 4 bases and J by 3 bases; unmatched bases: 3. Looking up the rest from reference TRBV25-1 and TRBJ1-5 gives the full variable domain: EADIYQTPRYLVIGTGKKITLECSQTMGHDKMYWYQQDPGMELHLIHYSYGVNSTEKGDLSSESTVSRIRTEHFPLTLESARPSHTSQYLCASSGDSLNQPQHFGDGTRLSIL.

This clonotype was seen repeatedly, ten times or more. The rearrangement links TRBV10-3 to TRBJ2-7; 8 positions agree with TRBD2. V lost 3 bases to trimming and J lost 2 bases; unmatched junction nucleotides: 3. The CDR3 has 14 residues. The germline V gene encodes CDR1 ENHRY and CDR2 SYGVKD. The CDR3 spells CAISDGTRPYEQYF. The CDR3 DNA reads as TGTGCCATCAGTGACGGGACTAGACCCTACGAGCAGTACTTC.

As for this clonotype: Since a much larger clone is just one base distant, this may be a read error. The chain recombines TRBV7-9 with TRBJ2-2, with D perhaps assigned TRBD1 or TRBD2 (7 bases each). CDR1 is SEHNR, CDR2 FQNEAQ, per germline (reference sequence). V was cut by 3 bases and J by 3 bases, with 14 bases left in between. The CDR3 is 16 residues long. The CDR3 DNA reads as TGTGCCAGCAGCTTTAAGGCAGGGGGGGACACCGGGGAGCTGTTTTTT. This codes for CASSFKAGGDTGELFF. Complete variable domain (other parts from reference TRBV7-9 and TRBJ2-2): DTGVSQNPRHKITKRGQNVTFRCDPISEHNRLYWYRQTLGQGPEFLTYFQNEAQLEKSRLLSDRFSAERPKGSFSTLEIQRTEQGDSAMYLCASSFKAGGDTGELFFGEGSRLTVL.

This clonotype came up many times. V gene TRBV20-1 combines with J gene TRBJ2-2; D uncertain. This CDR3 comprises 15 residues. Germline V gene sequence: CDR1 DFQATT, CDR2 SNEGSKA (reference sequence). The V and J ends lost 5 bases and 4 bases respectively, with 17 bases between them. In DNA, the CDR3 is TGCAGTGCTCCCCCCCTGGGCGGATTCACCGGGGAGCTGTTTTTT. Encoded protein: CSAPPLGGFTGELFF.

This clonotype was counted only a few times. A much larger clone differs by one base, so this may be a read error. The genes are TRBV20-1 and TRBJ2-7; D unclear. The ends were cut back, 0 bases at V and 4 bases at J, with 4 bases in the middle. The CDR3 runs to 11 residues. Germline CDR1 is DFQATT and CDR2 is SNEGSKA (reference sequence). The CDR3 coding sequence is TGCAGTGCTAGAGAGGAGTACGAGCAGTACTTC. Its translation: CSAREEYEQYF.

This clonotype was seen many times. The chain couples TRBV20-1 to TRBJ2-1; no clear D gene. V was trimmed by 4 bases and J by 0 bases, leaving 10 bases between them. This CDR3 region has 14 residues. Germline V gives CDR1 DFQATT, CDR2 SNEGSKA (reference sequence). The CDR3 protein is CSATKANSYNEQFF. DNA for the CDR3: TGCAGTGCTACTAAAGCGAACTCCTACAATGAGCAGTTCTTC.

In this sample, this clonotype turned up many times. The CDR3 sequence: CASSPGTSSGNTIYF. In DNA form, the CDR3 reads TGCGCCAGCAGCCCAGGGACAAGCTCTGGAAACACCATATATTTT. V usage is TRBV4-3 and J usage is TRBJ1-3; TRBD1 is a possible D gene (6 bases). CDR3 size: 15 residues. Germline V gene sequence: CDR1 LGHNA, CDR2 YSLEER. The germline V and J ends were trimmed by 4 bases and 0 bases, with 10 bases remaining between them.

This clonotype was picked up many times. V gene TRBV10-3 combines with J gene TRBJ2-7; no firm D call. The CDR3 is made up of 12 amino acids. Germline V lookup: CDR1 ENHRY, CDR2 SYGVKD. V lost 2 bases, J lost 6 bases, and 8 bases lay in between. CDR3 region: CAISENPVEQYF. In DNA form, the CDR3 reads TGTGCCATCAGTGAGAATCCCGTCGAGCAGTACTTC.

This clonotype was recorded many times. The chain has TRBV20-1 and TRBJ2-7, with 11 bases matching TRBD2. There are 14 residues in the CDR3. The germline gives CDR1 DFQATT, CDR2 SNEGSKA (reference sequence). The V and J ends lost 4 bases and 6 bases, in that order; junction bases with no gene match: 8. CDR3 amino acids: CSATPATSGSEQYF. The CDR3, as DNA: TGCAGTGCTACCCCGGCCACTAGCGGGAGCGAGCAGTACTTC.

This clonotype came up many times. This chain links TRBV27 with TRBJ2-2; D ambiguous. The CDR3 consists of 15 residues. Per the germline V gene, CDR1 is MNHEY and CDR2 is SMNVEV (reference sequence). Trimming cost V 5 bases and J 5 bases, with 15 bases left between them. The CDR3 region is CASSPVVLVTGELFF. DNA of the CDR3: TGTGCCAGCAGTCCGGTTGTTTTGGTGACCGGGGAGCTGTTTTTT.

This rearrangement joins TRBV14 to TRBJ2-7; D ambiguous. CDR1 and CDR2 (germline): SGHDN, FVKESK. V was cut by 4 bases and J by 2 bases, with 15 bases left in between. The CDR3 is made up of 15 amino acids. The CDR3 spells CASSPPGRSTYEQYF. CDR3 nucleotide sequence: TGTGCCAGCAGCCCACCTGGCAGATCGACCTACGAGCAGTACTTC.

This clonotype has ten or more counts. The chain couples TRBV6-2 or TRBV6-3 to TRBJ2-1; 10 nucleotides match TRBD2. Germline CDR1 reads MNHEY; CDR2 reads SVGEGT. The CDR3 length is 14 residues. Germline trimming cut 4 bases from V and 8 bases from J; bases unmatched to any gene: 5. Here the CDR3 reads CASSLAGGVYEQFF. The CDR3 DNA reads TGTGCCAGCAGTTTAGCGGGAGGAGTTTATGAGCAGTTCTTC.

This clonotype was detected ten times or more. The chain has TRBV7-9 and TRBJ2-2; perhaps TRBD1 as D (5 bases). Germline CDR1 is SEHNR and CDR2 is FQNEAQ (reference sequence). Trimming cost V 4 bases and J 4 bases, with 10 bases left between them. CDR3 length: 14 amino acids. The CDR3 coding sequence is TGTGCCAGCAGCTCGACAGTATCCACCGGGGAGCTGTTTTTT. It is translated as CASSSTVSTGELFF.

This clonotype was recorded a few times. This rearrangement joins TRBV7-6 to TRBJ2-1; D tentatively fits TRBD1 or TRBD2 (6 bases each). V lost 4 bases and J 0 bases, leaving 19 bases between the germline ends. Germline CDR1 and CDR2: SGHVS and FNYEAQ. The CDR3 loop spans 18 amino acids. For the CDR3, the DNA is TGTGCCAGCAGCTGGGGGGCCCCCGGAATGGACTCCTACAATGAGCAGTTCTTC. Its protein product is CASSWGAPGMDSYNEQFF.